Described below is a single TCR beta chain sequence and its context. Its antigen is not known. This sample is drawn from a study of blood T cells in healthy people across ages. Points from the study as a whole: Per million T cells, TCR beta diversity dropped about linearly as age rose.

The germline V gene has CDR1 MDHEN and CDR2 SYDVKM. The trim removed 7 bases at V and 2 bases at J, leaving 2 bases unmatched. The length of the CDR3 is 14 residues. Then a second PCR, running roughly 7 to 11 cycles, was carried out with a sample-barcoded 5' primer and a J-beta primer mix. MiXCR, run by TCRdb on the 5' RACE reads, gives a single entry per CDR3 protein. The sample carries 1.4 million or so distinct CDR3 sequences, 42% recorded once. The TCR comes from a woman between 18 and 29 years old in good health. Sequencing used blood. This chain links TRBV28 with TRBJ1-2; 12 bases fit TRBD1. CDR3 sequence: CASIGTGGNYGYTF. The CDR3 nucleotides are TGTGCCAGCATTGGGACAGGGGGCAACTATGGCTACACCTTC.